One sample yielded the 24 T cell receptor beta chains listed below, sequenced in a study of radiation and T cells in renal cell carcinoma. The data were produced by immunoSEQ multiplex PCR, yet TCRdb's version contains in-frame clones alone and is incomplete. The sample includes some 80,000 clones, around four fifths of them seen just once. Indicated time point: blood 4 weeks post-SBRT, at nephrectomy. Described treatment: 15 Gy SBRT to primary tumor, nephrectomy 4 weeks later. The material was blood, obtained from a patient whose treatment included radiotherapy and nephrectomy. All receptors derive from a woman in her sixties or seventies with renal cell carcinoma.

The gene calls are TRBV9 and TRBJ1-5; TRBD1 might be the D (6 bases). The germline V gene encodes CDR1 SGDLS and CDR2 YYNGEE. V dropped 4 bases and J dropped 1 base, with 12 bases sitting between them. CDR3 length: 15 residues. This CDR3 is CASSSTGLSNQPQHF. DNA for the CDR3: TGTGCCAGCAGCTCCACAGGGCTGAGCAATCAGCCCCAGCATTTT. Full variable domain (outside the CDR3, taken from reference TRBV9 and TRBJ1-5): DSGVTQTPKHLITATGQRVTLRCSPRSGDLSVYWYQQSLDQGLQFLIQYYNGEERAKGNILERFSAQQFPDLHSELNLSSLELGDSALYFCASSSTGLSNQPQHFGDGTRLSIL.

The genes are TRBV27 and TRBJ1-2; tentative D call: TRBD1 (5 bases). Germline V CDR1 and CDR2: MNHEY, SMNVEV (reference sequence). The CDR3 extends over 14 amino acids. Trimming pared 9 bases from V and 4 bases from J, leaving 18 bases between. For the CDR3, the DNA is TGTGCCAGTTCAGACAGTTTTGAAGGCTATGGCTACACCTTC. Amino acid sequence: CASSDSFEGYGYTF.

The chain couples TRBV21-1 to TRBJ1-4. TRBV21-1 is marked as a pseudogene. CDR3 length: 17 residues. DNA of the CDR3: TGTGCCAGCAGCAAAAATATAAGAGGGTCTGATCGGGAAAAACTGTTTTTT. Its translation is CASSKNIRGSDREKLFF.

The chain carries TRBV19 and TRBJ1-1; D is undetermined. The CDR3 is 15 residues long. Germline lookup yields CDR1 LNHDA and CDR2 SQIVND (reference sequence). The ends were cut back, 3 bases at V and 0 bases at J, with 11 bases in the middle. The CDR3 nucleotides read TGTGCCAGTAGTATGGGGAGGGTAATGAACACTGAAGCTTTCTTT. Translated, it gives CASSMGRVMNTEAFF.

This clone showed up just once. The chain combines TRBV20-1 with TRBJ1-6, with a possible D match to TRBD1 (5 bases). V was pared by 3 bases and J by 15 bases, with 12 bases between. This CDR3 has 11 amino acids. Germline CDR1 reads DFQATT; CDR2 reads SNEGSKA (reference sequence). In DNA, the CDR3 is TGCAGTGCTAGTCACGGGGACTTCCTCCACTTT. Its protein is CSASHGDFLHF.

The chain has TRBV5-6 and TRBJ2-3, with D tentatively TRBD1 or TRBD2 (5 bases each). This CDR3 contains 13 residues. V gave up 4 bases and J gave up 7 bases, with 13 bases separating them. CDR1 and CDR2 (germline): SGHDT, YYEEEE. The DNA of the CDR3 is TGTGCCAGCAGCCCCATTGGGACCTATACGCAGTATTTT. The encoded protein is CASSPIGTYTQYF.

This clone came up a few times. This sequence joins TRBV7-3 and TRBJ2-5; 15 bases agree with TRBD2. CDR1 is SGHTA, CDR2 FQGTGA, per germline. This CDR3 region has 17 residues. With 4 bases clipped from V and 5 bases from J, the junction kept 8 bases outside the gene matches. The CDR3 region is CASSSPGLAGGGETQYF. The CDR3 DNA reads as TGTGCCAGCAGCTCACCGGGACTAGCGGGAGGAGGGGAGACCCAGTACTTC.

The sample holds one count of this clone. The genes are TRBV29-1 and TRBJ2-1, with TRBD2 matching over 8 bases. Trimming cost V 4 bases and J 5 bases; bases outside gene matches: 4. Germline CDR1 is SQVTM and CDR2 is ANQGSEA. CDR3 length equals 13 residues. The CDR3 loop is CSVGTSGNNEQFF. DNA for the CDR3: TGCAGCGTTGGAACTAGCGGAAACAATGAGCAGTTCTTC.

The V call is TRBV14, the J call TRBJ2-4; 8 nucleotides agree with TRBD2. The CDR3 has 17 residues. Trimming removed 4 bases from V and 1 base from J; junction bases left unmatched: 9. From germline, CDR1 is SGHDN and CDR2 FVKESK. This CDR3 is CASSPLTGGSAKNIQYF. The CDR3, as DNA: TGTGCCAGCAGCCCTCTTACGGGGGGGAGTGCCAAAAACATTCAGTACTTC.

This chain uses TRBV11-2 with TRBJ2-2; TRBD2 is a possible D gene (5 bases). Trimming cost V 7 bases and J 0 bases, with 15 bases left between them. From germline, CDR1 is SGHAT and CDR2 FQNNGV. This CDR3 has 16 amino acids. DNA of the CDR3: TGTGCCAGCACCCTCTCTGGCGGGTCGAACACCGGGGAGCTGTTTTTT. Translation: CASTLSGGSNTGELFF. The full variable domain, its missing parts supplied by reference TRBV11-2 and TRBJ2-2, is EAGVAQSPRYKIIEKRQSVAFWCNPISGHATLYWYQQILGQGPKLLIQFQNNGVVDDSQLPKDRFSAERLKGVDSTLKIQPAKLEDSAVYLCASTLSGGSNTGELFFGEGSRLTVL.

The CDR3 spells CASSYGLASPHNEQFF. The CDR3 nucleotides are TGTGCCAGCAGTTACGGGCTAGCGTCTCCACACAATGAGCAGTTCTTC. This chain joins TRBV6-5 and TRBJ2-1, with D tentatively TRBD2 (6 bases). V was clipped by 2 bases and J by 5 bases, with 16 bases between them. CDR3 length: 16 residues. Germline V gives CDR1 MNHEY, CDR2 SVGAGI.

The V gene is TRBV13, the J gene TRBJ2-3; 8 nucleotides agree with TRBD1. The CDR3 consists of 15 residues. Germline assignment: CDR1 PRHDT and CDR2 FYEKMQ (reference sequence). The J segment lost 7 bases and the V segment lost 4 bases, leaving 10 bases of the junction unmatched. DNA of the CDR3: TGTGCCAGCAGCTCAACCGGGACAGGTGATAATACGCAGTATTTT. This encodes CASSSTGTGDNTQYF.

This rearrangement joins TRBV18 to TRBJ2-7, with D tentatively TRBD1 (6 bases). V lost 2 bases and J lost 3, with 11 bases in between. The CDR3 extends over 14 amino acids. Germline V gives CDR1 KGHSH, CDR2 LQKENI. The CDR3 region is CASSPLTRGYEQYF. The CDR3, as DNA: TGTGCCAGCTCACCATTAACCAGGGGCTACGAGCAGTACTTC. Looking up the rest from reference TRBV18 and TRBJ2-7 gives the full variable domain: NAGVMQNPRHLVRRRGQEARLRCSPMKGHSHVYWYRQLPEEGLKFMVYLQKENIIDESGMPKERFSAEFPKEGPSILRIQQVVRGDSAAYFCASSPLTRGYEQYFGPGTRLTVT.

The V and J genes are TRBV6-1 and TRBJ2-1, with D tentatively TRBD2 (6 bases). Trimming cost V 0 bases and J 3 bases, with 9 bases left between them. This CDR3 is built from 15 residues. Germline V gene sequence: CDR1 MNHNS, CDR2 SASEGT. This CDR3 is CASSEAWGDYNEQFF. CDR3 coding DNA: TGTGCCAGCAGTGAAGCTTGGGGGGACTACAATGAGCAGTTCTTC.

This sequence joins TRBV6-5 and TRBJ1-2; no clear D gene. CDR1 MNHEY and CDR2 SVGAGI come from the germline V gene. The CDR3 totals 14 residues. Trimming removed 11 bases from V and 0 bases from J, with 16 bases in between. The CDR3 reads CAAYPPGANYGYTF. Here the CDR3 DNA reads TGTGCCGCCTACCCTCCTGGAGCTAACTATGGCTACACCTTC.

The CDR3, as DNA: TGCGCCAGCAGCCTAGGACAGGGTGGATGGGAGCAGTTCTTC. Translation: CASSLGQGGWEQFF. This sequence joins TRBV5-1 and TRBJ2-1; TRBD1 matches 8 bases. In germline, CDR1 is SGHRS, CDR2 YFSETQ. The V and J ends lost 4 bases and 10 bases, in that order; junction bases with no gene match: 10. The CDR3 sequence is 14 residues long. Full variable domain (remainder filled in from reference TRBV5-1 and TRBJ2-1): KAGVTQTPRYLIKTRGQQVTLSCSPISGHRSVSWYQQTPGQGLQFLFEYFSETQRNKGNFPGRFSGRQFSNSRSEMNVSTLELGDSALYLCASSLGQGGWEQFFGPGTRLTVL.

The chain combines TRBV6-6 with TRBJ2-4; weak D call: TRBD2 (6 bases). The CDR3 extends over 15 amino acids. CDR1 and CDR2 (germline): MNHNY, SVGAGI (reference sequence). V lost 5 bases and J 8 bases, leaving 19 bases between the germline ends. The CDR3 DNA sequence: TGTGCCAGCAGTCCCTCCGGGACCGGGGGAGACATTCAGTACTTC. It is translated as CASSPSGTGGDIQYF.

In regard to this clone: The same CDR3 arises from other DNA sequences in this sample as well. The rearrangement joins TRBV7-9 to TRBJ1-5, with a possible D match to TRBD1 (5 bases). Trimming left V 1 base short and J 7 bases short, with 11 bases between. Germline lookup yields CDR1 SEHNR and CDR2 FQNEAQ (reference sequence). The CDR3 is 14 residues long. CDR3 sequence reads: CASSLVGENQPQHF. CDR3 in DNA: TGTGCCAGCAGCTTAGTAGGGGAAAACCAGCCCCAGCATTTT.

This chain uses TRBV27 with TRBJ2-5; tentative D call: TRBD2 (6 bases). Germline loops: CDR1 MNHEY, CDR2 SMNVEV (reference sequence). The CDR3 has 15 amino acids. The V end was cut by 3 bases, the J end by 2 bases, with 13 bases between. The CDR3 loop is CASSLGGAPQETQYF. Here the CDR3 DNA reads TGTGCCAGCAGTTTGGGGGGAGCACCTCAAGAGACCCAGTACTTC.

The chain links TRBV14 to TRBJ2-5, with 9 bases identical to TRBD1. Germline CDR1 and CDR2: SGHDN and FVKESK. Unmatched junction bases numbered 8, after V lost 0 bases and J lost 3 bases. This CDR3 region has 17 residues. The CDR3: CASSQDIGQGSKETQYF. CDR3 nucleotide sequence: TGTGCCAGCAGCCAAGATATTGGACAGGGGAGTAAAGAGACCCAGTACTTC.

About this clone: One junction end does not reproduce the germline sequence, and a read error may be involved. This CDR3 reads CASSMERVASNEQYF. CDR3 nucleotide sequence: TGTGCCAGTAGTATGGAGAGGGTGGCCTCCAACGAGCAGTACTTC. The chain carries TRBV19 and TRBJ2-7, with D perhaps matching TRBD2 (5 bases). CDR1 and CDR2 (germline): LNHDA, SQIVND (reference sequence). This CDR3 has 15 residues.

The genes are TRBV14 and TRBJ2-7; D might be TRBD1 (6 bases). The germline V gene encodes CDR1 SGHDN and CDR2 FVKESK. The ends were cut back, 5 bases at V and 2 bases at J, with 16 bases in the middle. The CDR3 consists of 15 residues. The CDR3 is CASSALNRDPYEQYF. In DNA, the CDR3 is TGTGCCAGCAGCGCTCTAAACAGGGACCCCTACGAGCAGTACTTC.

The V call is TRBV18, the J call TRBJ2-5; no reliable D call. Per the germline V gene, CDR1 is KGHSH and CDR2 is LQKENI. Trimming took off 0 bases at V and 3 bases at J, with 5 bases between the two ends. This CDR3 region has 13 residues. Here the CDR3 reads CASSPPNEETQYF. The CDR3 DNA follows: TGTGCCAGCTCACCACCGAACGAAGAGACCCAGTACTTC.

In this sample, this clone turned up a few times. V is TRBV27 and J is TRBJ1-1; D not certain. There are 14 residues in the CDR3. V was pared by 0 bases and J by 6 bases, with 11 bases between. CDR1 and CDR2 (germline): MNHEY, SMNVEV (reference sequence). The CDR3 spells CASSLSPPGSEAFF. As DNA, the CDR3 is TGTGCCAGCAGTTTATCCCCTCCGGGATCTGAAGCTTTCTTT.